A selection of T cell receptor beta chains follows, all from one sample in a study of response to subunit inactivated influenza vaccine. MiXCR was run by TCRdb on the RT-PCR reads, yielding one entry per CDR3 protein. The repertoire includes under 500,000 distinct CDR3 sequences, about a tenth of them detected once, and approximately 12% sits in the top ten. The sample here was PBMCs from blood, taken 40 to 50 days after vaccination. The receptor set was obtained from a man aged 50-59 years who received an inactivated influenza vaccine. CDR3s include the opening cysteine and the closing phenylalanine or tryptophan. Each record gives: V gene, clone size, D gene, J gene, CDR3 length, CDR3 DNA, CDR3 protein. The D gene is left open where the match is weak. Rows give clone size only sometimes, using once, few, many, or a class for an expanded clone.

v_call: TRBV6-1; clone_size: few; d_call: TRBD2; j_call: TRBJ2-1; cdr3_length: 15; cdr3_nt: TGTGCCAGCAGCCTGGGACTATTTTCCTACAATGAGCAGTTCTTC; cdr3_aa: CASSLGLFSYNEQFF
v_call: TRBV3-1; clone_size: .; d_call: TRBD2; j_call: TRBJ2-1; cdr3_length: 15; cdr3_nt: TGTGCCAGCAGCCAAGGGCCCCGGGGGAGGGATGAGCAGTTCTTC; cdr3_aa: CASSQGPRGRDEQFF
v_call: TRBV5-6; clone_size: many; d_call: .; j_call: TRBJ2-5; cdr3_length: 13; cdr3_nt: TGTGCCAGCAGCCCCCGAGCCGGAAAGACCCAGTACTTC; cdr3_aa: CASSPRAGKTQYF
v_call: TRBV12-3/TRBV12-4; clone_size: few; d_call: TRBD2; j_call: TRBJ2-1; cdr3_length: 17; cdr3_nt: TGTGCCAGCAGTTTAGGCTTACTAGCGGGACCCTACAATGAGCAGTTCTTC; cdr3_aa: CASSLGLLAGPYNEQFF
v_call: TRBV7-6; clone_size: many; d_call: .; j_call: TRBJ2-7; cdr3_length: 15; cdr3_nt: TGTGCCAGCAGCTTAGCACAGGGGGGGTCCTACGAGCAGTACTTC; cdr3_aa: CASSLAQGGSYEQYF
v_call: TRBV28; clone_size: few; d_call: .; j_call: TRBJ2-1; cdr3_length: 12; cdr3_nt: TGTGCCAGCAGGGCGACGTACAATGAGCAGTTCTTC; cdr3_aa: CASRATYNEQFF
v_call: TRBV4-3; clone_size: .; d_call: TRBD2; j_call: TRBJ2-7; cdr3_length: 14; cdr3_nt: TGCGCCAGCAGCCAAGGGGCGGGAGTTGCCGAGCAGTACTTC; cdr3_aa: CASSQGAGVAEQYF
v_call: TRBV2; clone_size: .; d_call: TRBD1; j_call: TRBJ2-7; cdr3_length: 15; cdr3_nt: TGTGCCAGCAGTGCTGTGGACAGGGCAACCTACGAGCAGTACTTC; cdr3_aa: CASSAVDRATYEQYF
v_call: TRBV7-6; clone_size: .; d_call: TRBD2; j_call: TRBJ2-1; cdr3_length: 19; cdr3_nt: TGTGCCAGCAGCTTCGCGGTTTTACTAGCGGGAGGAAGATACAATGAGCAGTTCTTC; cdr3_aa: CASSFAVLLAGGRYNEQFF
v_call: TRBV6-5; clone_size: many; d_call: TRBD1; j_call: TRBJ2-3; cdr3_length: 14; cdr3_nt: TGTGCCAGCAGTTACGGACAGGGAGTAGATACGCAGTATTTT; cdr3_aa: CASSYGQGVDTQYF
v_call: TRBV14; clone_size: .; d_call: .; j_call: TRBJ2-3; cdr3_length: 15; cdr3_nt: TGTGCCAGCAGCCAAGATACGGCTAGCACAGATACGCAGTATTTT; cdr3_aa: CASSQDTASTDTQYF
v_call: TRBV12-3/TRBV12-4; clone_size: .; d_call: .; j_call: TRBJ2-7; cdr3_length: 14; cdr3_nt: TGTGCCAGCAGTTTATGGGGGGCGGCCTACGAGCAGTACTTC; cdr3_aa: CASSLWGAAYEQYF
v_call: TRBV15; clone_size: .; d_call: .; j_call: TRBJ2-2; cdr3_length: 17; cdr3_nt: TGTGCCACCAGCAGAGATCTCGGTATCGCGAACACCGGGGAGCTGTTTTTT; cdr3_aa: CATSRDLGIANTGELFF
v_call: TRBV20-1; clone_size: few; d_call: .; j_call: TRBJ1-6; cdr3_length: 13; cdr3_nt: TGCAGTGCTAGTAGGCAGGCCCCGGCACCCCTCCACTTT; cdr3_aa: CSASRQAPAPLHF
v_call: TRBV6-1; clone_size: many; d_call: TRBD1; j_call: TRBJ1-5; cdr3_length: 14; cdr3_nt: TGTGCCAGCCGCGGGACAGGTAATTTTCAGCCCCAGCATTTT; cdr3_aa: CASRGTGNFQPQHF
v_call: TRBV5-1; clone_size: once; d_call: .; j_call: TRBJ2-3; cdr3_length: 14; cdr3_nt: TGCGCCAGCAGTTTTCACAGGTTCCCAGATACGCAGTATTTT; cdr3_aa: CASSFHRFPDTQYF
v_call: TRBV28; clone_size: many; d_call: TRBD2; j_call: TRBJ2-7; cdr3_length: 14; cdr3_nt: TGTGCCAGCAGCCGCTCGGGACTAGCCTACGAGCAGTACTTC; cdr3_aa: CASSRSGLAYEQYF
v_call: TRBV9; clone_size: .; d_call: TRBD2; j_call: TRBJ2-3; cdr3_length: 15; cdr3_nt: TGTGCCAGCAGCGTGCTAGCGGCGATAAAAGATACGCAGTATTTT; cdr3_aa: CASSVLAAIKDTQYF
v_call: TRBV29-1; clone_size: few; d_call: .; j_call: TRBJ1-5; cdr3_length: 13; cdr3_nt: TGCAGCGTGGCCGGAGCTAGCAATCAGCCCCAGCATTTT; cdr3_aa: CSVAGASNQPQHF
v_call: TRBV7-2; clone_size: few; d_call: TRBD2; j_call: TRBJ2-7; cdr3_length: 13; cdr3_nt: TGTGCCAGCAGCCGGGTAGCGGGAGACGAGCAGTACTTC; cdr3_aa: CASSRVAGDEQYF
v_call: TRBV7-8; clone_size: few; d_call: .; j_call: TRBJ1-2; cdr3_length: 16; cdr3_nt: TGTGCCAGCAGCCCGGGAGTAGGCAGGGATAACTATGGCTACACCTTC; cdr3_aa: CASSPGVGRDNYGYTF
v_call: TRBV5-1; clone_size: .; d_call: .; j_call: TRBJ2-7; cdr3_length: 17; cdr3_nt: TGCGCCAGCAGCTCTTCCTCTACTGGAAACCGAAACTACGAGCAGTACTTC; cdr3_aa: CASSSSSTGNRNYEQYF
v_call: TRBV7-2; clone_size: few; d_call: .; j_call: TRBJ1-1; cdr3_length: 12; cdr3_nt: TGTGCCAGCAGCCAGGACCGCCTTAAAGCTTTCTTT; cdr3_aa: CASSQDRLKAFF
v_call: TRBV12-3/TRBV12-4; clone_size: many; d_call: .; j_call: TRBJ1-2; cdr3_length: 14; cdr3_nt: TGTGCCAGCAGTTTAGCCCTGACGATCTATGGCTACACCTTC; cdr3_aa: CASSLALTIYGYTF
v_call: TRBV20-1; clone_size: .; d_call: TRBD1; j_call: TRBJ2-2; cdr3_length: 16; cdr3_nt: TGCAGTGCTAGACCAGCCGGGACAGTGGTTCCCGGGGAGCTGTTTTTT; cdr3_aa: CSARPAGTVVPGELFF
v_call: TRBV6-5; clone_size: .; d_call: TRBD1; j_call: TRBJ1-4; cdr3_length: 16; cdr3_nt: TGTGCCAGCAGTTGGGGGCCGGGACAGGGTAATGAAAAACTGTTTTTT; cdr3_aa: CASSWGPGQGNEKLFF
v_call: TRBV20-1; clone_size: few; d_call: .; j_call: TRBJ1-1; cdr3_length: 14; cdr3_nt: TGCAGTGCTAGTCGGGGCCCCATGAACACTGAAGCTTTCTTT; cdr3_aa: CSASRGPMNTEAFF
v_call: TRBV29-1; clone_size: once; d_call: TRBD1; j_call: TRBJ2-1; cdr3_length: 15; cdr3_nt: TGCATCGTCCCCTCGCAGGTCAGGGGGCGTAATGAGCAGTTCTTC; cdr3_aa: CIVPSQVRGRNEQFF
v_call: TRBV12-3/TRBV12-4; clone_size: .; d_call: .; j_call: TRBJ2-3; cdr3_length: 15; cdr3_nt: TGTGCCAGCAGTCTGAGGACGGTTCGCACAGATACGCAGTATTTT; cdr3_aa: CASSLRTVRTDTQYF
v_call: TRBV7-6; clone_size: .; d_call: TRBD2; j_call: TRBJ2-1; cdr3_length: 15; cdr3_nt: TGTGCCAGCAGCTTAGCCGCTAGCGGTTACAATGAGCAGTTCTTC; cdr3_aa: CASSLAASGYNEQFF
v_call: TRBV7-2; clone_size: .; d_call: .; j_call: TRBJ1-5; cdr3_length: 14; cdr3_nt: TGTGCCAGCAGCGTAGGATGGGGGGGTCAGCCCCAGCATTTT; cdr3_aa: CASSVGWGGQPQHF
v_call: TRBV9; clone_size: many; d_call: TRBD2; j_call: TRBJ2-5; cdr3_length: 15; cdr3_nt: TGTGCCAGCAGCGTCCTAGCGGGAGCTGCAGAGACCCAGTACTTC; cdr3_aa: CASSVLAGAAETQYF
v_call: TRBV7-9; clone_size: .; d_call: .; j_call: TRBJ1-2; cdr3_length: 12; cdr3_nt: TGTGCCAGCAGTTCCCTCAGTGATGGCTACACCTTC; cdr3_aa: CASSSLSDGYTF
v_call: TRBV7-9; clone_size: .; d_call: .; j_call: TRBJ2-1; cdr3_length: 14; cdr3_nt: TGTGCCAGCAGCTTAGACACGAACTACAATGAGCAGTTCTTC; cdr3_aa: CASSLDTNYNEQFF
v_call: TRBV7-9; clone_size: few; d_call: .; j_call: TRBJ2-1; cdr3_length: 12; cdr3_nt: TGTGCCAGCAGCTTAATTAACAATGAGCAGTTCTTC; cdr3_aa: CASSLINNEQFF
v_call: TRBV7-6; clone_size: few; d_call: .; j_call: TRBJ2-7; cdr3_length: 15; cdr3_nt: TGTGCCAGCAGCTTATATCCAGGGTCCACCTACGAGCAGTACTTC; cdr3_aa: CASSLYPGSTYEQYF
v_call: TRBV5-1; clone_size: .; d_call: .; j_call: TRBJ2-3; cdr3_length: 14; cdr3_nt: TGCGCCAGCAGCTTGGATGGGTCCTCAGATACGCAGTATTTT; cdr3_aa: CASSLDGSSDTQYF
v_call: TRBV5-1; clone_size: many; d_call: .; j_call: TRBJ2-7; cdr3_length: 13; cdr3_nt: TGCGCCAGCAGCTTGGTAGGTCCGAGCGAGCAGTACTTC; cdr3_aa: CASSLVGPSEQYF
v_call: TRBV14; clone_size: .; d_call: .; j_call: TRBJ2-2; cdr3_length: 15; cdr3_nt: TGTGCCAGCAGCCCAGCCAGGGCCTACACCGGGGAGCTGTTTTTT; cdr3_aa: CASSPARAYTGELFF
v_call: TRBV11-2; clone_size: few; d_call: .; j_call: TRBJ1-6; cdr3_length: 17; cdr3_nt: TGTGCCAGCAGCTTACACCGAGAGGGGGGGCTTAATTCACCCCTCCACTTT; cdr3_aa: CASSLHREGGLNSPLHF
v_call: TRBV2; clone_size: .; d_call: .; j_call: TRBJ1-2; cdr3_length: 16; cdr3_nt: TGTGCCAGCTTCCCCTTAGGTATTAGGGTAGACTATGGCTACACCTTC; cdr3_aa: CASFPLGIRVDYGYTF
v_call: TRBV7-9; clone_size: many; d_call: .; j_call: TRBJ1-1; cdr3_length: 15; cdr3_nt: TGTGCCAGCAGCTATAACCCGTTGCAGAACACTGAAGCTTTCTTT; cdr3_aa: CASSYNPLQNTEAFF
v_call: TRBV13; clone_size: many; d_call: TRBD1; j_call: TRBJ1-6; cdr3_length: 16; cdr3_nt: TGTGCCAGCAGCGCGACAGGGGCCCCCTATAATTCACCCCTCCACTTT; cdr3_aa: CASSATGAPYNSPLHF
v_call: TRBV7-9; clone_size: few; d_call: TRBD1; j_call: TRBJ2-5; cdr3_length: 16; cdr3_nt: TGTGCCAGCAGCACCTCGGGACAGGGGGCAGGGGAGACCCAGTACTTC; cdr3_aa: CASSTSGQGAGETQYF
v_call: TRBV20-1; clone_size: few; d_call: .; j_call: TRBJ2-1; cdr3_length: 15; cdr3_nt: TGCAGTGCTGTCGACGGATCCCGCCCGTACAATGAGCAGTTCTTC; cdr3_aa: CSAVDGSRPYNEQFF